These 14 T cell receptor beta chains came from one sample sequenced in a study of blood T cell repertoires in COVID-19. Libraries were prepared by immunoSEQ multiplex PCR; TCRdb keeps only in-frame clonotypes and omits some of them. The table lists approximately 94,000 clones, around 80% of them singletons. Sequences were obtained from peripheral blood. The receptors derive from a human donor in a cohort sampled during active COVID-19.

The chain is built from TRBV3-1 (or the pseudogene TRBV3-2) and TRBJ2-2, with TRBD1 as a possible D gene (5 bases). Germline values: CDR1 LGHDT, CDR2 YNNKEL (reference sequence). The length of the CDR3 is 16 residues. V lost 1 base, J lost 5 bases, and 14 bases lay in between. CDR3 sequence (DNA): TGTGCCAGCAGCCAAGTTGGGCTGAGACAGACCGGGGAGCTGTTTTTT. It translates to CASSQVGLRQTGELFF.

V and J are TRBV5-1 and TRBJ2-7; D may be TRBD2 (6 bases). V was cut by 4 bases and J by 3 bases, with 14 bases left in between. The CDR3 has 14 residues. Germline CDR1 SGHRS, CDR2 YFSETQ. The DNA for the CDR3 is TGCGCCAGCAGCGGTCAGGAGGGCTACTACGAGCAGTACTTC. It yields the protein CASSGQEGYYEQYF.

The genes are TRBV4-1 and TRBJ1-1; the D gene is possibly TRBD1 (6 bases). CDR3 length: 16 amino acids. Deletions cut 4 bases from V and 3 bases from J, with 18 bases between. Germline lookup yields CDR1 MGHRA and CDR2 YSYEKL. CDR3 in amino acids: CASSLALGGAHTEAFF. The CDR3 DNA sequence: TGCGCCAGCAGCCTCGCGTTAGGGGGGGCCCACACTGAAGCTTTCTTT.

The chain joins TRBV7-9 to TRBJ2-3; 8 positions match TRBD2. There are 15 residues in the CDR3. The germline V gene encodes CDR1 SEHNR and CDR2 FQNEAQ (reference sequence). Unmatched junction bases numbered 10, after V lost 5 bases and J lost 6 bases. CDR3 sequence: CASSINSGSRDTQYF. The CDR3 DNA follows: TGTGCCAGCAGCATCAACAGCGGGAGTCGGGATACGCAGTATTTT.

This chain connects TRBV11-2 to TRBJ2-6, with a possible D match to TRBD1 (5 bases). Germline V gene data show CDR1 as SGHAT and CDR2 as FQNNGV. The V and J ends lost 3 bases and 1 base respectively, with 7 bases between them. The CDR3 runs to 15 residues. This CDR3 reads CASSFTGSGANVLTF. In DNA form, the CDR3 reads TGTGCCAGCAGCTTTACAGGATCTGGGGCCAACGTCCTGACTTTC.

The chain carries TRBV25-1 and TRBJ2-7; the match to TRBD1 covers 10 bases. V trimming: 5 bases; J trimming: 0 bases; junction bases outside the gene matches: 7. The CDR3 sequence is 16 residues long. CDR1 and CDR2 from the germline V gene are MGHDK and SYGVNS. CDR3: CASSPWTGGTSYEQYF. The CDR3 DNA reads TGTGCCAGCAGTCCTTGGACAGGGGGGACCTCCTACGAGCAGTACTTC.

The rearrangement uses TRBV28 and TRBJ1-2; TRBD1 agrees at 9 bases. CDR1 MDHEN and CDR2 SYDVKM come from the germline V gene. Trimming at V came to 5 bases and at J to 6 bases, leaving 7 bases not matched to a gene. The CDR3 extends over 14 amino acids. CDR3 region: CASSPRDRVHGYTF. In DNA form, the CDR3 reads TGTGCCAGCAGTCCCCGGGACAGGGTACATGGCTACACCTTC.

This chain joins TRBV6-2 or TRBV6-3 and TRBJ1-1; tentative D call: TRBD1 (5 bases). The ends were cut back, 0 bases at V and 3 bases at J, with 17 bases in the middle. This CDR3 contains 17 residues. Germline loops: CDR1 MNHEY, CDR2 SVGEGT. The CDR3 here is CASSYSTRQQRDTEAFF. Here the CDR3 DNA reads TGTGCCAGCAGTTACTCGACGAGACAGCAAAGAGACACTGAAGCTTTCTTT.

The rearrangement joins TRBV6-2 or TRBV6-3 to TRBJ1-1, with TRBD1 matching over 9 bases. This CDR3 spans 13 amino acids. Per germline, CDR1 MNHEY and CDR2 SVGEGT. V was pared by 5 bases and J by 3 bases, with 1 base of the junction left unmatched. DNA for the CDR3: TGTGCCAGCAGTCGGGACAGGGACACTGAAGCTTTCTTT. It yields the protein CASSRDRDTEAFF.

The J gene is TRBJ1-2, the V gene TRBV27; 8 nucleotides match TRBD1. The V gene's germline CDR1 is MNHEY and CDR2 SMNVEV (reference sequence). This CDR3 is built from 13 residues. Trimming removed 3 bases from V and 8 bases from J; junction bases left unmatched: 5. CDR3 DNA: TGTGCCAGCAGTTTCCGGACAGGGCGCGGCTACACCTTC. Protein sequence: CASSFRTGRGYTF.

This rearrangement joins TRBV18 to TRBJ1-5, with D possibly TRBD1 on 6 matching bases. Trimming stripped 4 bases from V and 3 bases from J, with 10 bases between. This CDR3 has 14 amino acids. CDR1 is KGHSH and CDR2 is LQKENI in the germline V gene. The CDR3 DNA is TGTGCCAGCTCACTACAGGGAGACAATCAGCCCCAGCATTTT. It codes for CASSLQGDNQPQHF.

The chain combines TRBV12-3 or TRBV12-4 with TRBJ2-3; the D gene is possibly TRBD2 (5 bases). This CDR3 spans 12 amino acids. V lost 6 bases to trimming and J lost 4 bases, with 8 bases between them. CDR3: CASSRTADTQYF. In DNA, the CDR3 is TGTGCCAGCAGCCGGACTGCAGATACGCAGTATTTT.

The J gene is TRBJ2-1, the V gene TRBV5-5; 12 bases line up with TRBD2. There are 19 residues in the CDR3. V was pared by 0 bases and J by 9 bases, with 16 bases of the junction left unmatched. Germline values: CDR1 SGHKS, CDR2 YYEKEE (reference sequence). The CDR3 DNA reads TGTGCCAGCAGCTTGGCCCCAGGGCTAGCGGGGGGGCTCTATGGTGAGCAGTTCTTC. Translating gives CASSLAPGLAGGLYGEQFF.

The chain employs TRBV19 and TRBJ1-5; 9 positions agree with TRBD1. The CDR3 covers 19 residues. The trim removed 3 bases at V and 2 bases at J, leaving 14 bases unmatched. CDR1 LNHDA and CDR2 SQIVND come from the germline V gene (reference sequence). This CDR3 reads CASSMSGLQGALRNQPQHF. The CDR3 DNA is TGTGCCAGTAGTATGTCTGGTCTACAGGGGGCTCTACGCAATCAGCCCCAGCATTTT.